The entry below gives a single T cell receptor beta chain sequence along with its context. In the authors' methods: Cell counts per sample came from amplifying reference gene primers. Here immunoSEQ multiplex PCR was the method, and the copy in TCRdb shows in-frame clones only, minus some. V, J and clone size are those of that table, while D and trimming were read from the DNA. Among more than 65,000 clones listed, 65% to 90% were seen once. This specimen comes from a study of blood T cell repertoires in COVID-19. Study-wide background: The United States, Italy and Spain provided the acute and convalescent COVID-19 samples.

The CDR3 has 15 amino acids. With 1 base removed from V and 2 bases from J, the gap between germline ends came to 9 bases. Germline CDR1 is KGHSH and CDR2 is LQKENI. Seattle enrolled patients during active infection and tracked them longitudinally. The specimen was peripheral blood. The sequence was collected from a man younger than 45 with COVID-19, enrolled during active disease. The rearrangement joins TRBV18 to TRBJ2-1, with D perhaps matching TRBD1 (6 bases). In DNA form, the CDR3 reads TGTGCCAGCTCACCACTTACAGGGACCTACAATGAGCAGTTCTTC. It codes for CASSPLTGTYNEQFF.